This TCR beta chain was documented in a study of post-analysis software for immune sequencing data. For the study at large: The disease courses spanned relapsing-remitting, secondary progressive and progressive-relapsing forms of multiple sclerosis.

CDR3 length equals 18 residues. Germline assignment: CDR1 LNHNV and CDR2 YYDKDF (reference sequence). The V and J ends lost 0 bases and 8 bases, in that order; junction bases with no gene match: 10. Unique molecular identifiers had been added to the TCR beta cDNA libraries. Each sample of roughly 0.9 to 10 million input T cells yielded around 500,000 cDNA molecules, so each molecule approximated one T cell. TCRdb recomputed calls from the PCR reads with MiXCR, one row per CDR3 protein. The data show about 810,000 distinct CDR3 sequences, with approximately 53% seen just once and approximately 4.2% held by the top ten. Findings and limits, study-wide: Patients used roughly five TRBV segments, including TRBV5-6, TRBV5-1 and TRBV20-1, more often than controls. Strong co-clustering by F measure was seen for same-batch samples. Controls' normalized Chao1 diversity significantly exceeded that of multiple sclerosis patients.

This clonotype was seen only a few times. Its antigen remains unidentified. Sequenced input: blood. The clonotype comes from a girl aged 10-17 years with multiple sclerosis. This chain links TRBV15 with TRBJ2-1; TRBD2 matches 13 bases. The DNA for the CDR3 is TGTGCCACCAGCAGAGATGGTTGGACTAGCGGGAGAATCTATGAGCAGTTCTTC. Translating gives CATSRDGWTSGRIYEQFF. The entire variable domain, with the rest obtained from reference TRBV15 and TRBJ2-1, is as follows: DAMVIQNPRYQVTQFGKPVTLSCSQTLNHNVMYWYQQKSSQAPKLLFHYYDKDFNNEADTPDNFQSRRPNTSFCFLDIRSPGLGDTAMYLCATSRDGWTSGRIYEQFFGPGTRLTVL.